Reported below is one T cell receptor (beta chain). The target antigen is unknown. TCRdb's copy holds only in-frame clones and misses some; the assay was immunoSEQ multiplex PCR. The sample holds some 500,000 clones, about 96% seen once. This entry is derived from a study of shared clonotypes between healthy human individuals. This CDR3 region has 14 residues. Germline V CDR1 and CDR2: SEHNR, FQNEAQ (reference sequence). V lost 5 bases, J lost 3 bases, and 13 bases lay in between. Study-wide points: Collection of samples was limited to blood; tissue repertoires likely differ.

The sequenced sample consisted of naive CD4+ T cells sorted from blood. Subset here: CD45RA+ positively selected. The sequence was collected from a young woman in good health. The rearrangement uses TRBV7-9 and TRBJ1-2; tentative D call: TRBD1 (5 bases). In nucleotides, the CDR3 is TGTGCCAGCAGCGCACGGACGGGGGACTATGGCTACACCTTC. It is translated as CASSARTGDYGYTF.